Described below is a single TCR beta chain sequence and its context. Antigen specificity is unknown. Germline V gives CDR1 SGHTA, CDR2 FQGNSA. The ends were cut back, 5 bases at V and 1 base at J, with 20 bases in the middle. The CDR3 length is 17 residues. Analysis merged second doses at about 4 or about 12 weeks. This table comes from immunoSEQ multiplex PCR, and its TCRdb copy is limited to in-frame clones, with some not included. The sample lists roughly 120,000 clones; 80% to 95% were seen once. The data were taken from a study of T cell responses to AZD1222 COVID-19 vaccine. Points from the study as a whole: Donors skewed white British and female; clonal diversity was possibly underestimated. Spike was spanned by vaccine-associated CD4 TCRs, which were dominant at 160-218 and 743-854. As reported, nearly half of all spike-specific TCRs target variant regions that are unmutated.

Sequences were derived from peripheral blood, sampled 28 days after the second AZD1222 dose. This receptor was obtained from an adult who received the AZD1222 COVID-19 vaccine. The chain recombines TRBV7-2 with TRBJ1-1, with D perhaps matching TRBD1 (6 bases). The CDR3 DNA sequence: TGTGCCAGCAGCCCTGACAGAGGGGGGCGCTGGAACACTGAAGCTTTCTTT. Protein product: CASSPDRGGRWNTEAFF.